A single sample gave rise to the 12 T cell receptor beta chains below, sequenced in a study of molecular identifiers for immune sequencing clone quantification. MiXCR, applied by TCRdb to the PCR reads, yields one record per CDR3 protein. The data show some 100,000 distinct CDR3 sequences, with under 40% seen just once and roughly 4.2% held by the top ten. Sequencing was done on a sample of naive CD8+ T cells from blood, with Jurkat cell RNA spiked in. Described subset: FACS-sorted CD8+CD4-CCR7+CD45RA+ naive T cells. All receptors derive from a human donor in good health. Some libraries in this study had Jurkat cell RNA spiked in.

This clonotype appeared many times. The chain links TRBV29-1 to TRBJ2-7, with D possibly matching TRBD1 (6 bases). The V gene's germline CDR1 is SQVTM and CDR2 ANQGSEA. The germline V and J ends were trimmed by 3 bases and 6 bases, with 9 bases remaining between them. This CDR3 has 11 residues. The CDR3 DNA is TGCAGCGTTGAGCTACAGGGCGAGCAGTACTTC. Amino acids: CSVELQGEQYF.

The V gene is TRBV19, the J gene TRBJ2-4; D is unclear. The CDR3 is 19 amino acids. Trimming cost V 0 bases and J 0 bases, with 18 bases left between them. CDR1 LNHDA and CDR2 SQIVND come from the germline V gene (reference sequence). Written as DNA, the CDR3 is TGTGCCAGTAGTATAGAGGGCAGTTCCTCAGTTCTAGCCAAAAACATTCAGTACTTC. Protein product: CASSIEGSSSVLAKNIQYF.

With regard to this clonotype: This may be a read error, as it is one base from a much larger clone. The V call is TRBV28, the J call TRBJ2-4, with TRBD1 matching over 8 bases. The V and J ends lost 3 bases and 7 bases, in that order; junction bases with no gene match: 5. Germline CDR1 and CDR2: MDHEN and SYDVKM. There are 14 residues in the CDR3. In nucleotides, the CDR3 is TGTGCCAGCAGTTTTTTTGACAGGGGCAACATTCAGTACTTC. It yields the protein CASSFFDRGNIQYF.

With respect to this clonotype: A read error may explain this, as a much larger clone is one base away. This chain links TRBV5-1 with TRBJ2-2; D is ambiguous. This CDR3 has 15 residues. The V end was cut by 0 bases, the J end by 6 bases, with 12 bases between. Germline V gene sequence: CDR1 SGHRS, CDR2 YFSETQ. CDR3 sequence (DNA): TGCGCCAGCAGCTTGGTGTCCATTTTATCCGGGGAGCTGTTTTTT. It codes for CASSLVSILSGELFF. Full variable domain (remainder filled in from reference TRBV5-1 and TRBJ2-2): KAGVTQTPRYLIKTRGQQVTLSCSPISGHRSVSWYQQTPGQGLQFLFEYFSETQRNKGNFPGRFSGRQFSNSRSEMNVSTLELGDSALYLCASSLVSILSGELFFGEGSRLTVL.

This clonotype was seen a handful of times. This chain joins TRBV29-1 and TRBJ1-2; a possible D gene is TRBD1 (6 bases). Looked up from germline, CDR1 is SQVTM and CDR2 is ANQGSEA. The CDR3 runs 12 residues. With 5 bases removed from V and 5 bases from J, the gap between germline ends came to 12 bases. The CDR3 spells CSVPGQQYGYTF. CDR3 DNA: TGCAGCGTTCCCGGACAGCAATATGGCTACACCTTC.

CDR3 loop: CASSSGGRGNEQFF. The DNA for the CDR3 is TGTGCCAGCAGTTCGGGGGGGAGGGGAAATGAGCAGTTCTTC. The chain employs TRBV12-3 or TRBV12-4 and TRBJ2-1, with 8 bases matching TRBD2. V lost 4 bases and J lost 7; bases outside the gene matches: 6. The CDR3 is 14 amino acids.

Concerning this clonotype itself: Just one base apart from a much larger clone, this may be a read error. The chain recombines TRBV11-2 with TRBJ2-3, with D unresolved. Germline V gene lookup returns CDR1 SGHAT and CDR2 FQNNGV. The germline V and J ends were trimmed by 0 bases and 1 base, with 8 bases remaining between them. The CDR3 runs 15 residues. The CDR3 region has the DNA TGTGCCAGCAGCTTAGAGACCCGGGGCACAGATACGCAGTATTTT. Translation: CASSLETRGTDTQYF.

In regard to this clonotype: Relative to the germline gene, one junction end is altered; a read error may explain this. The chain combines TRBV29-1 with TRBJ2-1; TRBD2 aligns across 9 bases. Germline values: CDR1 SQVTM, CDR2 ANQGSEA. The length of the CDR3 is 15 residues. The CDR3 DNA reads as TGCAGCGATGAAGAGGCTAGCGGGAAGATCGATGAGCAGTTCTTC. Encoded protein: CSDEEASGKIDEQFF.

This clonotype was observed at least ten times. The chain combines TRBV29-1 with TRBJ2-7, with TRBD2 matching 11 bases. V trimming: 3 bases; J trimming: 4 bases; junction bases outside the gene matches: 5. CDR1 and CDR2 from the germline V gene are SQVTM and ANQGSEA. The CDR3 totals 14 residues. CDR3 residues: CSVDTASGGYEQYF. CDR3 nucleotides: TGCAGCGTTGATACGGCTAGCGGGGGGTACGAGCAGTACTTC.

This clonotype was seen a few times. The chain recombines TRBV2 with TRBJ2-5; TRBD2 is a possible D gene (6 bases). This CDR3 has 16 amino acids. Germline V gives CDR1 SNHLY, CDR2 FYNNEI. V was pared by 8 bases and J by 2 bases, with 21 bases between. CDR3 sequence (DNA): TGTGCCAGCCTTTCTCCGGGAGCTAGCCAACAAGAGACCCAGTACTTC. Translation: CASLSPGASQQETQYF.

The V call is TRBV13, the J call TRBJ1-2; TRBD1 matches 10 bases. CDR1 PRHDT and CDR2 FYEKMQ come from the germline V gene (reference sequence). V lost 4 bases and J lost 8; bases outside the gene matches: 4. The CDR3 covers 13 residues. CDR3 sequence reads: CASSSGTGEGYTF. The DNA of the CDR3 is TGTGCCAGCAGCTCCGGGACAGGGGAAGGCTACACCTTC. Full variable domain (outside the CDR3, taken from reference TRBV13 and TRBJ1-2): AAGVIQSPRHLIKEKRETATLKCYPIPRHDTVYWYQQGPGQDPQFLISFYEKMQSDKGSIPDRFSAQQFSDYHSELNMSSLELGDSALYFCASSSGTGEGYTFGSGTRLTVV.

Details on this clonotype: Likely a read error: the CDR3 ends without its conserved phenylalanine or tryptophan. The rearrangement uses TRBV20-1 and TRBJ1-5; D remains ambiguous. Between the trimmed V and J ends, which lost 3 bases and 2 bases, there was a span of 17 bases. This CDR3 has 16 residues. Germline V gives CDR1 DFQATT, CDR2 SNEGSKA (reference sequence). CDR3 loop: CSASTLWAAGNQPQHI. CDR3 nucleotides: TGCAGTGCTAGTACCTTGTGGGCGGCGGGCAATCAGCCCCAGCATATT.